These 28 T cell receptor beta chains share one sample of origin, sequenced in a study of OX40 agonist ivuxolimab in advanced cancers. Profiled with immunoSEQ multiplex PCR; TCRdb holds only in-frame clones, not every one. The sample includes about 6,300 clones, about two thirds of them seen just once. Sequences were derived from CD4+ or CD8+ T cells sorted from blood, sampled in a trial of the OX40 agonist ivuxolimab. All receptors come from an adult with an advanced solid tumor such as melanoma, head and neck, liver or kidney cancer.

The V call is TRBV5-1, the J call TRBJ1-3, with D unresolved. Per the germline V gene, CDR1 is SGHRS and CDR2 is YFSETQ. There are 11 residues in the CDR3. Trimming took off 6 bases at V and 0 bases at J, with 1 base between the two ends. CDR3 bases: TGCGCCAGCAACTCTGGAAACACCATATATTTT. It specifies CASNSGNTIYF.

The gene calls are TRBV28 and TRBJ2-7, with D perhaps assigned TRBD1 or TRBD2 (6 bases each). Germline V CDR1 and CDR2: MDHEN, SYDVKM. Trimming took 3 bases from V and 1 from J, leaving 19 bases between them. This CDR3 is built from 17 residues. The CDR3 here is CASSFPLRGHGSYEQYF. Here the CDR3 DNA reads TGTGCCAGCAGTTTTCCCTTACGGGGGCATGGGTCCTACGAGCAGTACTTC.

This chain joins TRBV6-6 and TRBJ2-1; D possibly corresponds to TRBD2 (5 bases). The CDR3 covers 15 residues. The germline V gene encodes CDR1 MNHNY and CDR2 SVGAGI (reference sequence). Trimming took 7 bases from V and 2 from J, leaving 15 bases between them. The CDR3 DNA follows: TGTGCCAGCACTCAAAAGAGCGGAACCTACAATGAGCAGTTCTTC. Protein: CASTQKSGTYNEQFF.

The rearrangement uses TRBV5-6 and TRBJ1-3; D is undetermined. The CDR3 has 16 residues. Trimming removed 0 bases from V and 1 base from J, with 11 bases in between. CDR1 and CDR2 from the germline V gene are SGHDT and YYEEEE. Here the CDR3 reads CASSLGLSSSGNTIYF. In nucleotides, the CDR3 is TGTGCCAGCAGCTTGGGGCTATCGAGTTCTGGAAACACCATATATTTT.

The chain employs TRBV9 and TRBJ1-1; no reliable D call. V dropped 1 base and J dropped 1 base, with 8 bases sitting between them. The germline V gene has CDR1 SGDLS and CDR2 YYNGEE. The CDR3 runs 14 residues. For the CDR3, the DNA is TGTGCCAGCAGCGTATGGGCAGCGAACACTGAAGCTTTCTTT. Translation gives CASSVWAANTEAFF.

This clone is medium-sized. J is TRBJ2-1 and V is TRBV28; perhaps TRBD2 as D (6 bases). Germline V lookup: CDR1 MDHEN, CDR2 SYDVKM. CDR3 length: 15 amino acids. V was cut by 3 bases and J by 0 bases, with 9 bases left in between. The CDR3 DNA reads TGTGCCAGCAGTTTCGCGGGGAACTCCTACAATGAGCAGTTCTTC. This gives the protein CASSFAGNSYNEQFF.

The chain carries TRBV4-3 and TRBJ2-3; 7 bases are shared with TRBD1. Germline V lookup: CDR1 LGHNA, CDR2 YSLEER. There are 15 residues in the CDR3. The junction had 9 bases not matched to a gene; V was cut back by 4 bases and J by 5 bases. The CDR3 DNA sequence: TGCGCCAGCAGCCCGACAGGGATGGAGAGAGATACGCAGTATTTT. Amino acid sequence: CASSPTGMERDTQYF.

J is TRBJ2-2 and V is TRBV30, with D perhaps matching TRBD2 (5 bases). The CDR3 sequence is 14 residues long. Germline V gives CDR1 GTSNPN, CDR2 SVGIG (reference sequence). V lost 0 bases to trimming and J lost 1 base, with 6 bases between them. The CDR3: CAWSVGGNTGELFF. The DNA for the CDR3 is TGTGCCTGGAGTGTAGGAGGGAACACCGGGGAGCTGTTTTTT.

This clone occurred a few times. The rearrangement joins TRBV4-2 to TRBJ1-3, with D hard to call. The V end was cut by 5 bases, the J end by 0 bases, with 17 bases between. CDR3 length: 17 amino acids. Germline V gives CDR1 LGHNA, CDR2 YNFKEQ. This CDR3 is CASSKREGVLSGNTIYF. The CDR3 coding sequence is TGTGCCAGCAGCAAGCGAGAGGGCGTCCTCTCTGGAAACACCATATATTTT.

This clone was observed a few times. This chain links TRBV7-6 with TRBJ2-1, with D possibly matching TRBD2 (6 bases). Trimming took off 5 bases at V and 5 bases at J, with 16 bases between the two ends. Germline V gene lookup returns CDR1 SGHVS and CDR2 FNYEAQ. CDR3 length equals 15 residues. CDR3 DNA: TGTGCCAGCAGCCTAGGGGTTGGGGGGAACAATGAGCAGTTCTTC. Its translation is CASSLGVGGNNEQFF.

CDR3 loop: CASRLATGEQYF. The CDR3 DNA sequence: TGTGCCAGCAGGTTAGCGACCGGGGAGCAGTACTTC. V gene TRBV5-6 combines with J gene TRBJ2-7; tentative D call: TRBD2 (5 bases). CDR3 size: 12 residues. V lost 5 bases, J lost 7 bases, and 13 bases lay in between. In germline, CDR1 is SGHDT, CDR2 YYEEEE.

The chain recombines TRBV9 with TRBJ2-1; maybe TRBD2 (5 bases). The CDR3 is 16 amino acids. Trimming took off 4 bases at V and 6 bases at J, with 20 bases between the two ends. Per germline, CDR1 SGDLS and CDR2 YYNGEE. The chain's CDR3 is CASSTLLASLPNEQFF. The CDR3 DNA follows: TGTGCCAGCAGCACCCTCCTGGCTAGCTTACCCAATGAGCAGTTCTTC.

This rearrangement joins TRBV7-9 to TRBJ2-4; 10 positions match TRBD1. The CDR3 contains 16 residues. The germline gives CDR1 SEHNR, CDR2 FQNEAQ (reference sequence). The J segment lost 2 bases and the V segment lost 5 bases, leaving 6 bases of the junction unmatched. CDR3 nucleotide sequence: TGTGCCAGCAGCCTGCTGGGACAGGGGACCAAAAACATTCAGTACTTC. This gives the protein CASSLLGQGTKNIQYF.

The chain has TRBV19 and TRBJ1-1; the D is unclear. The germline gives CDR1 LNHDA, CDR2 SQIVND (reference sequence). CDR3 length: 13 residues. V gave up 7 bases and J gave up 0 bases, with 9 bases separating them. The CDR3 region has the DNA TGTGCCAGTAAGCAGGCCCTGAACACTGAAGCTTTCTTT. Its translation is CASKQALNTEAFF.

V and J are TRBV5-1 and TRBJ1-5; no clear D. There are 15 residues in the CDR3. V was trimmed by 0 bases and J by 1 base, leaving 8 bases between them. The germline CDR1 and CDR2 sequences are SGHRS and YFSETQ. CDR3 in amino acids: CASSLGMTSNQPQHF. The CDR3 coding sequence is TGCGCCAGCAGCTTGGGGATGACGAGCAATCAGCCCCAGCATTTT.

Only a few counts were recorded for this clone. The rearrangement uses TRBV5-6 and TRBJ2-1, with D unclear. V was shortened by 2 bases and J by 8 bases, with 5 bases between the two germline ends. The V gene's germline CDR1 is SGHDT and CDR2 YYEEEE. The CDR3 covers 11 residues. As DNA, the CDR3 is TGTGCCAGCAGCTTAGAAGATGAGCAGTTCTTC. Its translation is CASSLEDEQFF.

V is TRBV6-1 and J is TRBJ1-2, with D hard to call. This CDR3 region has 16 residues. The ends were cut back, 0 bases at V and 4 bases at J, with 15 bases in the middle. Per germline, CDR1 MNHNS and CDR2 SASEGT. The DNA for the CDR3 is TGTGCCAGCAGTGAAGCTGACACTGTGCTTGCCTATGGCTACACCTTC. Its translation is CASSEADTVLAYGYTF.

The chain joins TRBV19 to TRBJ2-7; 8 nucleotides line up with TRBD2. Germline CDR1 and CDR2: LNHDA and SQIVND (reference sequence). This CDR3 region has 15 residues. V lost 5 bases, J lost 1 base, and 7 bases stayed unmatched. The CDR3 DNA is TGTGCCAGTAGTTCGGCGGGGGGCGGTTCCTACGAGCAGTACTTC. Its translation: CASSSAGGGSYEQYF.

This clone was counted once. In DNA form, the CDR3 reads TGTGCCAGCAGCCAATTATACCCCGGGACCCAAAGCAAGCAGTTCTTC. Protein: CASSQLYPGTQSKQFF. The chain uses TRBV14 and TRBJ2-1; either TRBD1 or TRBD2 may supply D (5 bases each). This CDR3 contains 16 residues. Germline values: CDR1 SGHDN, CDR2 FVKESK. Trimming left V 2 bases short and J 11 bases short, with 22 bases between. Together with reference TRBV14 and TRBJ2-1, the CDR3 gives the full variable domain: EAGVTQFPSHSVIEKGQTVTLRCDPISGHDNLYWYRRVMGKEIKFLLHFVKESKQDESGMPNNRFLAERTGGTYSTLKVQPAELEDSGVYFCASSQLYPGTQSKQFFGPGTRLTVL.

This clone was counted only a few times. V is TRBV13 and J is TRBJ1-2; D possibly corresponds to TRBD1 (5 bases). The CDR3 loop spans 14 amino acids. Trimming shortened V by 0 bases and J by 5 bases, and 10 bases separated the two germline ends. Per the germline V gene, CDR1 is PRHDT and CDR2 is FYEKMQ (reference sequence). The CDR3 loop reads CASSLGQGSYGYTF. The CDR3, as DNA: TGTGCCAGCAGCTTAGGGCAGGGCTCGTATGGCTACACCTTC. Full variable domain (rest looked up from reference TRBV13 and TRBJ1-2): AAGVIQSPRHLIKEKRETATLKCYPIPRHDTVYWYQQGPGQDPQFLISFYEKMQSDKGSIPDRFSAQQFSDYHSELNMSSLELGDSALYFCASSLGQGSYGYTFGSGTRLTVV.

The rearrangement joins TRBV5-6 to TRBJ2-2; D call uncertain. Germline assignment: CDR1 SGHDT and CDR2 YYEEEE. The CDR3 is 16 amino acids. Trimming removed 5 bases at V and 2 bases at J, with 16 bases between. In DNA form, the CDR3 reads TGTGCCAGCAGTCCCCCCGGCCAGGCCAACACCGGGGAGCTGTTTTTT. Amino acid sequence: CASSPPGQANTGELFF.

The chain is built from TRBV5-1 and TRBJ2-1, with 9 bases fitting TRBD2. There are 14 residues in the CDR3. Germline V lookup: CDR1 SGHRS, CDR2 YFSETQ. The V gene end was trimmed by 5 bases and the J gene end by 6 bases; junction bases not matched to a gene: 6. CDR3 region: CASRHSGGANEQFF. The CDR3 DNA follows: TGCGCCAGCAGACATAGCGGGGGAGCCAATGAGCAGTTCTTC. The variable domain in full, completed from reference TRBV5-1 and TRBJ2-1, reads KAGVTQTPRYLIKTRGQQVTLSCSPISGHRSVSWYQQTPGQGLQFLFEYFSETQRNKGNFPGRFSGRQFSNSRSEMNVSTLELGDSALYLCASRHSGGANEQFFGPGTRLTVL.

The CDR3 spells CATWFNEQFF. CDR3 in DNA: TGTGCCACCTGGTTCAATGAGCAGTTCTTC. The chain carries TRBV25-1 and TRBJ2-1; D is ambiguous. CDR3 length: 10 amino acids. Germline V gene lookup returns CDR1 MGHDK and CDR2 SYGVNS. Trimming took off 10 bases at V and 6 bases at J, with 7 bases between the two ends.

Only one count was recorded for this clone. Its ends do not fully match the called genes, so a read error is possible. The CDR3 DNA is TGCGCCAGCAGCCAAGAGAAGGGACGCTCCCACGAGCAGTACTTC. This encodes CASSQEKGRSHEQYF. The genes are TRBV4-1 and TRBJ2-7; perhaps D is TRBD1 or TRBD2 (5 bases each). This CDR3 is built from 15 residues. CDR1 MGHRA and CDR2 YSYEKL come from the germline V gene.

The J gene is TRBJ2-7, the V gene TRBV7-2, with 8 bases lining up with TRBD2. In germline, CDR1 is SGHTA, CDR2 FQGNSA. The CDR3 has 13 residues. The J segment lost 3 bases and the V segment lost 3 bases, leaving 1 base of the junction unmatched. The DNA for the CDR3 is TGTGCCAGCAGCTTGAGCGGGGGCTACGAGCAGTACTTC. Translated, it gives CASSLSGGYEQYF.

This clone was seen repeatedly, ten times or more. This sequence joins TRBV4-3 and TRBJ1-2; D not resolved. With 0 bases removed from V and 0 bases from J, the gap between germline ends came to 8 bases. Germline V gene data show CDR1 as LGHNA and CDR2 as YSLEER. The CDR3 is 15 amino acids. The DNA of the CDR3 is TGCGCCAGCAGCCAAGACCAGGTCACTAACTATGGCTACACCTTC. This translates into CASSQDQVTNYGYTF.

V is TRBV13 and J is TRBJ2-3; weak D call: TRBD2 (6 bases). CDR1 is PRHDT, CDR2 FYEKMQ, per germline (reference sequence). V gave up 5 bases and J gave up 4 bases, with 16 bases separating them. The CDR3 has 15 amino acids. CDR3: CASSPSVGGADTQYF. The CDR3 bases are TGTGCCAGCAGCCCTAGCGTTGGAGGGGCAGATACGCAGTATTTT.

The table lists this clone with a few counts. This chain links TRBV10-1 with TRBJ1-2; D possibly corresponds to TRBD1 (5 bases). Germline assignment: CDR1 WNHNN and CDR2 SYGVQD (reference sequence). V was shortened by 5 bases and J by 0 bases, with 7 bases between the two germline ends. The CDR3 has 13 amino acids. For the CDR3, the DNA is TGCGCCAGCAGTCGGACATCTAACTATGGCTACACCTTC. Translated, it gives CASSRTSNYGYTF.